This T cell receptor (beta chain) was identified during a study of CD8+ T cells in alopecia areata. The V gene's germline CDR1 is MDHEN and CDR2 SYDVKM. Trimming pared 9 bases from V and 3 bases from J, leaving 18 bases between. This CDR3 region has 14 residues. The treatment: oral pan-JAK inhibitor, 5-10 mg twice daily. Both peripheral blood and punch biopsies of lesional scalp skin were obtained from patients who had alopecia areata. Isolated RNA was reverse transcribed into cDNA used as the sequencing template. Sequencing was performed with immunoSEQ multiplex PCR; in TCRdb, only in-frame clones are kept and a portion is missing. This table has around 200,000 clones, 60% to 70% appearing once.

The TCR originated in a human donor with alopecia areata. This specimen consisted of CD4+ T cells sorted from blood, obtained at week 4, from a patient treated with tofacitinib. The rearrangement joins TRBV28 to TRBJ2-7; D possibly matches TRBD1 or TRBD2 (5 bases each). The CDR3 DNA reads TGTGCCAGGACCAGTGAGGGACGGATCTACGAGCAGTACTTC. This gives the protein CARTSEGRIYEQYF.